This paragraph reports one T cell receptor (beta chain). The antigen remains unidentified. Primers: 60 Vbeta forward and 13 Jbeta reverse. As processed by the authors: Later, an analysis found about 77 million unique TCR beta chains, and around 12 million of these were shared. Clones were sequenced by immunoSEQ multiplex PCR, and TCRdb holds only the in-frame ones, with some missing. V and J calls and clone size are those listed in that table; D and trimming were worked out from the DNA. The data hold 170,000 or so clones, with 60% to 85% observed a single time. Germline values: CDR1 MGHRA, CDR2 YSYEKL. The CDR3 contains 15 residues. J was trimmed by 7 bases and V by 0 bases; bases with no gene match: 8. These data originate in a study of cytomegalovirus exposure and HLA in healthy donors. Points from the study as a whole: Presence/absence comparisons presumed near-even sequencing depth among donors.

This TCR was recovered from a male donor in good health and CMV-seronegative. Sequenced: PBMCs. The V call is TRBV4-1, the J call TRBJ1-1, with 7 bases aligning to TRBD1. Here the CDR3 reads CASSQETGAAVEAFF. CDR3 bases: TGCGCCAGCAGCCAAGAAACAGGGGCCGCGGTTGAAGCTTTCTTT.